Below, one TCR beta chain is given with its context. Antigen unknown. This specimen comes from a study of PD-1 blockade in mismatch repair-deficient tumors. On the study more broadly: Patients had about 13 mismatch repair-deficient cancer types and were previously treated and progressing. Study-wide results and limits: Tumor-resident clones, often absent from pretreatment blood, expanded after pembrolizumab and then contracted.

This CDR3 has 13 residues. Per the germline V gene, CDR1 is SGHNT and CDR2 is YYREEE (reference sequence). V was cut by 4 bases and J by 2 bases, with 10 bases left in between. The table came from immunoSEQ multiplex PCR; TCRdb's copy has only in-frame clones and leaves some out. The table includes under 40,000 clones, over 70% detected once. Every patient had mismatch repair deficiency by PCR or immunohistochemistry. A few pembrolizumab responders had their TCRs sequenced. The V and J genes are TRBV5-4 and TRBJ2-7, with D perhaps given as TRBD1 or TRBD2 (6 bases each). This specimen consisted of PBMCs, obtained about 40 weeks after starting pembrolizumab. The sequence was obtained from an adult with mismatch repair-deficient cancer. For the CDR3, the DNA is TGTGCCAGCAGCATGGAGGGGGCCTACGAGCAGTACTTC. It translates to CASSMEGAYEQYF.